This T cell receptor (beta chain) is drawn from a study of OX40 agonist ivuxolimab in advanced cancers. Study-wide background: Ivuxolimab, which is an agonistic anti-OX40 (CD134) antibody, was administered to the patients. The dose-escalation group included hepatocellular carcinoma, melanoma, renal cell carcinoma and head and neck cancer. Earlier anti-PD-1, anti-PD-L1 or anti-CTLA-4 therapy was permitted; 30% to 45% had received some. Study-wide findings and caveats: Partial responders at 0.1-3.0 mg/kg had among the lowest clonal expansion.

Of note for this clone: No antigen is known for it. An end of the junction does not agree with germline; a read error may underlie this.

Some clones are missing from TCRdb's copy, which holds only in-frame ones; the method was immunoSEQ multiplex PCR. The sample lists more than 80,000 clones; about 87% were seen once. The length of the CDR3 is 15 residues. Per germline, CDR1 SSHAT and CDR2 FNYEAQ (reference sequence). The TCR was taken from an adult with an advanced solid tumor such as melanoma, head and neck, liver or kidney cancer. This specimen consisted of CD4+ or CD8+ T cells sorted from blood, obtained in a trial of the OX40 agonist ivuxolimab. The rearrangement uses TRBV7-7 and TRBJ2-7, with 7 bases matching TRBD1. The CDR3 spells CASSFGVGTAYEQYF. CDR3 nucleotides: TGTGCTAGCAGCTTCGGGGTGGGGACAGCCTACGAGCAGTACTTC.